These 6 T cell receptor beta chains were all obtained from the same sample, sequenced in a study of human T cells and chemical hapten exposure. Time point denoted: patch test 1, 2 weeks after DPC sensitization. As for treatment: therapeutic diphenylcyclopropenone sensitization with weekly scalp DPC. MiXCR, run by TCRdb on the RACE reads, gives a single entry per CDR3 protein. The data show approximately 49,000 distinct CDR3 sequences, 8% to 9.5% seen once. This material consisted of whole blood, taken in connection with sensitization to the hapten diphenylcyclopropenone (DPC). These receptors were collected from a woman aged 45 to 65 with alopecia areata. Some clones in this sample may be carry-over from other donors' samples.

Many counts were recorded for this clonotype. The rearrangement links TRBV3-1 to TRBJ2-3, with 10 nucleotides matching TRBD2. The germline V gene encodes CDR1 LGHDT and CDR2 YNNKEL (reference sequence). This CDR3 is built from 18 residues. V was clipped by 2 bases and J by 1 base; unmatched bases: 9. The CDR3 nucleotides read TGTGCCAGCAGCCAATACTCTAGCGGGAGTCGTGGCACAGATACGCAGTATTTT. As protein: CASSQYSSGSRGTDTQYF.

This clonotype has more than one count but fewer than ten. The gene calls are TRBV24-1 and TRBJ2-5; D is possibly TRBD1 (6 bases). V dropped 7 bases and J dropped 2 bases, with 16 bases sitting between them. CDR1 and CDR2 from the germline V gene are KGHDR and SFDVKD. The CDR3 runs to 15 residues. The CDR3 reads CATSGTRGRQETQYF. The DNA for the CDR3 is TGTGCCACCAGCGGTACCAGGGGTCGGCAAGAGACCCAGTACTTC.

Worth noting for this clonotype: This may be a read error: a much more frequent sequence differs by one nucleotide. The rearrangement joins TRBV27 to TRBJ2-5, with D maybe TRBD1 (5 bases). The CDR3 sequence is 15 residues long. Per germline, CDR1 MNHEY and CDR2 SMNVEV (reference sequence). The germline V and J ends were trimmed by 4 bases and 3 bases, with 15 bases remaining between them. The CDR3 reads CASSSHRIGEETQYF. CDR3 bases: TGTGCCAGCAGTTCCCACAGGATAGGGGAAGAGACCCAGTACTTC.

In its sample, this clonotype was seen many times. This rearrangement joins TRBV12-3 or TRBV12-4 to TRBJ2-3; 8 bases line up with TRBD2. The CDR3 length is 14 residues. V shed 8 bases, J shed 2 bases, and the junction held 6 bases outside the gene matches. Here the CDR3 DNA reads TGTGCCAGCGCCCGACTAGCGAACACAGATACGCAGTATTTT. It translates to CASARLANTDTQYF.

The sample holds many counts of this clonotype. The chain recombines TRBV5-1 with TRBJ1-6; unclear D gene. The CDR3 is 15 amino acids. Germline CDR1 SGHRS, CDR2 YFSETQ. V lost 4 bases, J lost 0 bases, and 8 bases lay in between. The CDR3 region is CASSGSTSYNSPLHF. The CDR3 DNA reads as TGCGCCAGCAGCGGATCGACCTCCTATAATTCACCCCTCCACTTT.

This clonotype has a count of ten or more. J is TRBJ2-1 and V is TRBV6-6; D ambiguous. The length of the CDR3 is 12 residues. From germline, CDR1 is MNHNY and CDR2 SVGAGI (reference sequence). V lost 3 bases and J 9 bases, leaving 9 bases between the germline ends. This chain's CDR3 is CASSYDLGEQFF. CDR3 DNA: TGTGCCAGCAGTTATGACTTGGGTGAGCAGTTCTTC.